This T cell receptor (beta chain) was captured in a study of identical twins. TCRdb reprocessed the 5' RACE reads with MiXCR, giving one entry per CDR3 protein. The sample has roughly 240,000 distinct CDR3 sequences; about 7% are singletons. This clonotype appeared many times. This sample also belongs to another study, concerning yellow fever vaccine responses in identical twins.

The sample taken for sequencing was memory (CD45RO+) T cells sorted from blood. The source of this sequence is a young woman in good health.

The CDR3 nucleotides read TGTGCCAGCGTCTCGAACACTGAAGCTTTCTTT. This codes for CASVSNTEAFF. This chain joins TRBV6-6 and TRBJ1-1; the D is unclear. The CDR3 is 11 amino acids. V was cut by 8 bases and J by 1 base, with 5 bases left in between. Looked up from germline, CDR1 is MNHNY and CDR2 is SVGAGI (reference sequence).